These T cell receptor beta chains were read from a single sample in a study of blood T cell repertoires in COVID-19. Libraries were prepared by immunoSEQ multiplex PCR; TCRdb keeps only in-frame clonotypes and omits some of them. Of about 240,000 clones listed, approximately 90% were seen once; the top ten hold over 7.5%. Source material: PBMCs or T cells enriched from blood (not recorded which). These receptors came from a man in his forties who had recovered from COVID-19. CDR3s include the opening cysteine and the closing phenylalanine or tryptophan. D genes are given only for firm matches. Rows give clone size only sometimes, using once, few, many, or a class for an expanded clone.

TRBJ2-1 TRBV7-9 . TRBD1 CASSSQGAPYNEQFF TGTGCCAGCAGCTCCCAGGGGGCCCCCTACAATGAGCAGTTCTTC
TRBJ1-2 TRBV7-8 once . CASSLEGPGATLFNYGYTF TGTGCCAGCAGCTTAGAGGGGCCAGGGGCCACATTATTTAACTATGGCTACACCTTC
TRBJ1-2 TRBV3-1/TRBV3-2 . . CASSLYNQGNYGYTF TGTGCCAGCAGCCTATACAATCAGGGGAACTATGGCTACACCTTC
TRBJ2-7 TRBV10-3 . TRBD1 CAIRQGFPYEQYF TGTGCCATCAGACAGGGGTTCCCCTACGAGCAGTACTTC
TRBJ2-1 TRBV18 . TRBD2 CASSPLAGRTTYNEQFF TGTGCCAGCTCGCCGCTAGCGGGGCGTACGACCTACAATGAGCAGTTCTTC
TRBJ1-1 TRBV7-3 few . CASSSGQMNTEAFF TGTGCCAGCAGCTCAGGTCAGATGAACACTGAAGCTTTCTTT
TRBJ2-7 TRBV6-5 . TRBD1 CASSRDRAIGYEQYF TGTGCCAGCAGCCGGGACAGGGCCATAGGATACGAGCAGTACTTC
TRBJ1-2 TRBV4-1 . . CASSQGQTTNF TGCGCCAGCAGCCAGGGCCAAACAACCAACTTC
TRBJ1-4 TRBV6-5 . . CASSYPGNEKLFF TGTGCCAGCAGTTACCCGGGGAATGAAAAACTGTTTTTT
TRBJ2-1 TRBV27 . . CASSLSTVPNNEQFF TGTGCCAGCAGTTTATCCACAGTACCAAACAATGAGCAGTTCTTC
TRBJ2-1 TRBV5-1 . TRBD2 CASSLDVAGSYGGEQFF TGCGCCAGCAGCTTGGATGTAGCGGGGTCTTACGGGGGTGAGCAGTTCTTC
TRBJ1-1 TRBV6-1 . TRBD1 CASSDGQGFTEAFF TGTGCCAGCAGTGACGGACAGGGCTTCACTGAAGCTTTCTTT
TRBJ1-2 TRBV7-8 . TRBD1 CASSRTGGYGYTF TGTGCCAGCAGCCGGACAGGGGGCTATGGCTACACCTTC
TRBJ2-1 TRBV10-1 once TRBD2 CASSESSSGDLEQFF TGCGCCAGCAGTGAGTCGTCTAGCGGGGACTTAGAGCAGTTCTTC
TRBJ1-2 TRBV5-1 . . CASSQGTAIGYTF TGCGCCAGCAGCCAGGGAACGGCTATTGGCTACACCTTC
TRBJ1-2 TRBV7-9 . . CASSPRQTNYGYTF TGTGCCAGCAGCCCAAGACAGACTAACTATGGCTACACCTTC
TRBJ1-4 TRBV9 . . CASSDRATNEKLFF TGTGCCAGCAGCGACAGGGCTACTAATGAAAAACTGTTTTTT
TRBJ2-5 TRBV7-9 . TRBD2 CASSLAFTSGREETQYF TGTGCCAGCAGCTTAGCGTTTACTAGCGGGAGGGAAGAGACCCAGTACTTC
TRBJ1-3 TRBV27 . . CASSSGPGISGNTIYF TGTGCCAGCAGTTCCGGACCAGGGATCTCTGGAAACACCATATATTTT
TRBJ1-2 TRBV5-6 few . CASSLAGRGTYYGYTF TGTGCCAGCAGCTTGGCCGGGAGGGGAACCTACTATGGCTACACCTTC
TRBJ2-7 TRBV28 . . CASSLNQGSLHF TGTGCCAGCAGTTTAAACCAGGGTTCCCTACACTTC
TRBJ2-1 TRBV13 . TRBD2 CASSSQDLSAGVENNEQFF TGTGCCAGCAGCTCCCAGGATCTGTCAGCGGGAGTCGAGAACAATGAGCAGTTCTTC
TRBJ2-7 TRBV11-3 . . CASSYGLSSYEQYF TGTGCCAGCAGCTATGGACTTAGCTCCTATGAGCAGTACTTC
TRBJ2-3 TRBV10-3 . TRBD2 CAISDGLAGGDTQYF TGTGCCATCAGTGACGGACTAGCGGGGGGAGATACGCAGTATTTT
TRBJ1-5 TRBV1 . . CTRQGTGPQSCGNQPQHF TGCACCAGACAGGGGACAGGACCCCAGTCTTGTGGCAATCAGCCCCAGCATTTT
TRBJ1-1 TRBV11-2 . TRBD1 CASSFGTGSTEAFF TGTGCCAGCAGCTTTGGGACAGGGTCCACTGAAGCTTTCTTT
TRBJ1-2 TRBV5-4 . . CASSLGQGPYYGYTF TGTGCCAGCAGCTTGGGCCAGGGGCCCTACTATGGCTACACCTTC
TRBJ2-7 TRBV5-4 . TRBD2 CASSGGTSQDGQYF TGTGCCAGCAGCGGGGGGACTAGTCAGGACGGGCAGTACTTC
TRBJ2-7 TRBV10-3 once TRBD1 CAIRPGQATYEQYF TGTGCCATCAGACCGGGACAGGCAACCTACGAGCAGTACTTC
TRBJ1-2 TRBV3-1/TRBV3-2 . TRBD1 CASSQELRQGARGYTF TGTGCCAGCAGCCAAGAATTACGGCAGGGGGCGCGTGGCTACACCTTC
TRBJ1-1 TRBV4-2 . . CASSRQSGMNTEAFF TGTGCCAGCAGCCGACAGTCGGGTATGAACACTGAAGCTTTCTTT
TRBJ1-6 TRBV9 . . CASSGGGGNNSPLHF TGTGCCAGCAGCGGTGGGGGGGGAAATAATTCACCCCTCCACTTT
TRBJ2-1 TRBV15 . . CATSRDLSHSSYNEQFF TGTGCCACCAGCAGAGATCTTTCTCATAGCTCCTACAATGAGCAGTTCTTC
TRBJ2-7 TRBV28 . TRBD2 CASQLAGGQSYEQYF TGTGCCAGCCAATTGGCGGGGGGGCAGTCCTACGAGCAGTACTTC
TRBJ2-7 TRBV29-1 . TRBD1 CSVGNRDRGYYEQYF TGCAGCGTCGGAAATCGGGACAGGGGGTACTACGAGCAGTACTTC
TRBJ2-7 TRBV28 . . CASSFFGQVFSYEQYF TGTGCCAGCAGTTTTTTTGGCCAAGTTTTCTCCTACGAGCAGTACTTC